Listed below are T cell receptor beta chains from one sample, sequenced in a study of T cells after yellow fever vaccination. TCRdb analysed the 5' RACE reads with MiXCR anew, one entry per CDR3 protein. The sample includes a few hundred thousand distinct CDR3 sequences, 3.6% seen only once; the top ten take under 20%. The sequences come from PBMCs, collected 15 days after the yellow fever booster vaccination. These TCRs come from a man between 18 and 29 years old who received the YFV17D yellow fever vaccine. Each CDR3 is given with its conserved first and last residue. Fields, in order: V gene, clone size, D gene, J gene, CDR3 DNA, CDR3 protein. The D gene is left open where the match is weak. Some rows have no size entry. The others give once, few or many, or a class for an expanded clone.

TRBV24-1,many,NA,TRBJ2-1,TGTGCCACCAGTGATTCCTCCAAGTGGGACAAGCAGTTCTTC,CATSDSSKWDKQFF
TRBV6-1,many,NA,TRBJ1-1,TGTGCCAGCAGTGATGTGGGGGGGAACACTGAAGCTTTCTTT,CASSDVGGNTEAFF
TRBV5-4,many,NA,TRBJ2-5,TGTGCCAGCAGCATCCTACAGGGAGAAGAGACCCAGTACTTC,CASSILQGEETQYF
TRBV7-9,many,NA,TRBJ2-3,TGTGCCAGCAGCTTAGTAGGAGCCGATACGCAGTATTTT,CASSLVGADTQYF
TRBV12-3/TRBV12-4,many,TRBD1,TRBJ1-1,TGTGCCAGCAGGGATGACAGGGGGCGAGGAACTGAAGCTTTCTTT,CASRDDRGRGTEAFF
TRBV29-1,many,NA,TRBJ1-3,TGCAGCGTTCTAGTCCACAGTAACGAAAACACCATATATTTT,CSVLVHSNENTIYF
TRBV7-6,many,NA,TRBJ1-1,TGTGCCAGCAGCTTACCAACCATGAACACTGAAGCTTTCTTT,CASSLPTMNTEAFF
TRBV18,many,NA,TRBJ2-2,TGTGCCAGCTCCGGGGGCCTCTTCACCGGGGAGCTGTTTTTT,CASSGGLFTGELFF
TRBV3-1,many,NA,TRBJ2-7,TGTGCCAGCAGCCCATACGGGGAACTTGGCTACGAGCAGTACTTC,CASSPYGELGYEQYF
TRBV15,many,NA,TRBJ1-3,TGTGCCACCAGCAGAGATACGACGGAAGGAAACACCATATATTTT,CATSRDTTEGNTIYF
TRBV12-3/TRBV12-4,many,TRBD2,TRBJ2-1,TGTGCCAGCAGTCTCCCGAGTAGCGGGGTGTACAATGAGCAGTTCTTC,CASSLPSSGVYNEQFF
TRBV27,many,NA,TRBJ2-3,TGTGCCAGCAGTTTAGGAAGCGACCTTTTTGATACGCAGTATTTT,CASSLGSDLFDTQYF
TRBV29-1,many,NA,TRBJ1-1,TGCAGCGCCGAGGTGGCTGAAGCTTTCTTT,CSAEVAEAFF
TRBV24-1,many,NA,TRBJ2-1,TGTGCCACCAGAACCGGGGGACTCTACAATGAGCAGTTCTTC,CATRTGGLYNEQFF
TRBV6-5,NA,TRBD2,TRBJ2-2,TGTGCCAGCAGCCCCGAAATAGCGGGGGACCTCGGCGGGGAGCTGTTTTTT,CASSPEIAGDLGGELFF
TRBV3-1,many,TRBD1,TRBJ1-5,TGTGCCAGCAGCCTAGGGACAGGAAATCAGCCCCAGCATTTT,CASSLGTGNQPQHF
TRBV3-1,NA,NA,TRBJ1-3,TGTGCCAGCAGCCGCCAGGGTGCTGGAAACACCATATATTTT,CASSRQGAGNTIYF
TRBV5-1,many,TRBD2,TRBJ2-3,TGCGCCAGCAGCTTGAGGGCAGGCTCCCTAGCGGGGGCGGTGGATACGCAGTATTTT,CASSLRAGSLAGAVDTQYF
TRBV5-4,many,NA,TRBJ1-2,TGTGCCAGCAGCACCGGGACAACCGACACCTTC,CASSTGTTDTF
TRBV5-4,NA,NA,TRBJ2-1,TGTGCCAGCAGCGGCCGGGGCTTCAATGAGCAGTTCTTC,CASSGRGFNEQFF
TRBV4-2,many,TRBD2,TRBJ2-3,TGTGCCAGCAGCCAAGCCGGGAGGGCACCTAGCACAGATACGCAGTATTTT,CASSQAGRAPSTDTQYF
TRBV20-1,many,NA,TRBJ2-3,TGCAGTGCTAGAGATCCCGCTTATACCGGGGACCTCACAGATACGCAGTATTTT,CSARDPAYTGDLTDTQYF
TRBV10-3,many,NA,TRBJ2-5,TGTGCCATCTCGGAGGGACGGATAGAGACCCAGTACTTC,CAISEGRIETQYF
TRBV6-2/TRBV6-3,many,TRBD1,TRBJ1-2,TGTGCCAGCAGTAGCCGGGACAGGGGATACTATGGCTACACCTTC,CASSSRDRGYYGYTF
TRBV9,many,TRBD2,TRBJ2-5,TGTGCCAGCAGCGTAAGACTAGCGGGGGACCCGCAAGAGACCCAGTACTTC,CASSVRLAGDPQETQYF
TRBV20-1,many,TRBD2,TRBJ2-1,TGCAGTGCTAGACTAGCGGGCCACCGGCGGGAGCAGTTCTTC,CSARLAGHRREQFF
TRBV20-1,many,NA,TRBJ2-1,TGCAGTGCTCACCGGGACTTCGGAAACAATGAGCAGTTCTTC,CSAHRDFGNNEQFF
TRBV10-3,many,NA,TRBJ1-2,TGTGCCATCAGTGGGGACAACTATGGCTACACCTTC,CAISGDNYGYTF
TRBV6-5,few,NA,TRBJ1-3,TGTGCCAGCAGGCCCATGTCGGCCGGCTCTGGAAACACCATATATTTT,CASRPMSAGSGNTIYF
TRBV6-6,many,NA,TRBJ1-5,TGTGCCAGCAGTTACTCGGACACTTATCAGCCCCAGCATTTT,CASSYSDTYQPQHF
TRBV21-1,many,NA,TRBJ2-7,TGTGCCAGCAACATTCTCGTCCCGGGACAGGCCTCCTACGAGCAGTACTTC,CASNILVPGQASYEQYF
TRBV5-1,many,NA,TRBJ2-4,TGCGCCAGCAGAAGCAGCAACAGGGTGCACATTCAGTACTTC,CASRSSNRVHIQYF
TRBV6-5,many,NA,TRBJ2-1,TGTGCCAGCAGTTACTCGGGACTGGAGATTGAGCAGTTCTTC,CASSYSGLEIEQFF
TRBV5-6,many,NA,TRBJ2-7,TGTGCCAGCAGCCCCCCAAGGACCTACGAGCAGTACTTC,CASSPPRTYEQYF
TRBV4-3,many,NA,TRBJ1-2,TGCGCCAGCAGCCAAGATCCCGCACCCTTTAAGGGCTACACCTTC,CASSQDPAPFKGYTF
TRBV5-1,many,NA,TRBJ2-3,TGCGCCAGCAGCTTGGATTCCCAGGATACGCAGTATTTT,CASSLDSQDTQYF
TRBV6-5,many,TRBD1,TRBJ2-7,TGTGCCAGCAGTTACTCGGGACAGGGGCTACGGCGGGAGCAGTACTTC,CASSYSGQGLRREQYF
TRBV5-6,many,NA,TRBJ2-7,TGTGCCAGCAGCTTGGTGGAGAGGACCTACGAGCAGTACTTC,CASSLVERTYEQYF
TRBV4-2,NA,NA,TRBJ2-1,TGTGCCAGCAGCCAAGATGGGTCAGCCCTTTCCTACAATGAGCAGTTCTTC,CASSQDGSALSYNEQFF
TRBV5-8,many,TRBD1,TRBJ1-1,TGTGCCAGCAGCTTGGGCCAGGGGGAGAACACTGAAGCTTTCTTT,CASSLGQGENTEAFF
TRBV28,many,TRBD1,TRBJ2-5,TGTGCCAGCAGTTTATCGGGACAGGGGTCGGACCAGTACTTC,CASSLSGQGSDQYF
TRBV20-1,many,NA,TRBJ2-5,TGCAGTGCTAGAGATCCGGCGGTGGGGGAGACCCAGTACTTC,CSARDPAVGETQYF
TRBV5-6,many,NA,TRBJ2-3,TGTGCCAGCAGCTTTAGCGCCCTAACTAGCACAGATACGCAGTATTTT,CASSFSALTSTDTQYF
TRBV7-9,many,NA,TRBJ2-7,TGTGCCAGCAGCTTTGGGGGCTCTCGAATTCCTTACGAGCAGTACTTC,CASSFGGSRIPYEQYF
TRBV28,many,NA,TRBJ2-4,TGTGCCAGCAGTCCCCCGGGAAGGGGTGGTAACATTCAGTACTTC,CASSPPGRGGNIQYF
TRBV5-1,many,NA,TRBJ1-2,TGCGCCAGCAGCTTGGCGACATCGGACTATGGCTACACCTTC,CASSLATSDYGYTF
TRBV28,many,NA,TRBJ1-6,TGTGCCAGCAGTTACCAGCTAAGGCAACCCCTCCACTTT,CASSYQLRQPLHF
TRBV5-4,NA,TRBD2,TRBJ2-5,TGTGCCAGCAGGACTAGCGGGGGCTTCCAAGAGACCCAGTACTTC,CASRTSGGFQETQYF
TRBV4-2,many,NA,TRBJ1-2,TGTGCCAGCAGCCAAGATCAGGGACTTGACTATGGCTACACCTTC,CASSQDQGLDYGYTF
TRBV12-3/TRBV12-4,many,NA,TRBJ1-6,TGTGCCAGCAGTTTGGTACAGCTTAATTCACCCCTCCACTTT,CASSLVQLNSPLHF
TRBV5-1,many,NA,TRBJ1-2,TGCGCCAGCAACGACGGACGTAGGGGAGACTATGGCTACACCTTC,CASNDGRRGDYGYTF
TRBV3-1,many,NA,TRBJ2-7,TGTGCCAGCAGCCAAAGCTCGCCCTTCTACGAGCAGTACTTC,CASSQSSPFYEQYF
TRBV24-1,many,NA,TRBJ2-1,TGTGCCACCAGTGACGGGCTTAGCGGGTTCTTC,CATSDGLSGFF
TRBV5-5,many,TRBD2,TRBJ2-5,TGTGCCAGCAGCTGGACTAGCGTCCAAGAGACCCAGTACTTC,CASSWTSVQETQYF
TRBV6-5,many,TRBD2,TRBJ2-3,TGTGCCAGCAGTTACTCGCTTCCTAGCGGGAGGATCACAGATACGCAGTATTTT,CASSYSLPSGRITDTQYF
TRBV4-3,many,NA,TRBJ1-3,TGCGCCAGCAGCACCCGGCGATCCCAGCGGGGAATCGCTGGAAACACCATATATTTT,CASSTRRSQRGIAGNTIYF
TRBV5-1,many,NA,TRBJ2-2,TGCGCCAGCAGCTTGGCCGTAGAAAAAGACTCCTGGGTCCCGCATGCGAACACCGGGGAGCTGTTTTTT,CASSLAVEKDSWVPHANTGELFF